This TCR beta chain was profiled in a study of Graves' ophthalmopathy and Graves' hyperthyroidism. Study outcomes and limitations: At less than 71% sensitivity and 72.22% specificity, the model predicted progression of the ophthalmopathy.

The CDR3 spans 11 residues. Germline V gene sequence: CDR1 DFQATT, CDR2 SNEGSKA (reference sequence). In regard to this clonotype: Its antigen is still unknown. A junction boundary mismatches the germline segment, possibly from a read error.

Exclusion criteria comprised other autoimmune diseases, uncontrolled infections, pregnancy or lactation in patients. A volume of 9.5 to 10 ml of fresh peripheral blood supplied the PBMCs. Amplification from RNA transcripts yielded the TCR beta CDR3 regions. Investigators did first-round RT-PCR with HTBI primers, then second-round multiplex PCR. One entry per CDR3 protein results from TCRdb running MiXCR on the multiplex PCR reads. The sample consists of some 250,000 distinct CDR3 sequences, roughly 50% of them appearing once. Material: peripheral blood. The J gene is TRBJ1-2, the V gene TRBV20-1, with 10 bases that match TRBD1. This TCR came from an adult man with Graves' ophthalmopathy. CDR3 in amino acids: CSAEMGTGAKF. Written as DNA, the CDR3 is TGCAGTGCGGAGATGGGGACAGGGGCCAAGTTC.